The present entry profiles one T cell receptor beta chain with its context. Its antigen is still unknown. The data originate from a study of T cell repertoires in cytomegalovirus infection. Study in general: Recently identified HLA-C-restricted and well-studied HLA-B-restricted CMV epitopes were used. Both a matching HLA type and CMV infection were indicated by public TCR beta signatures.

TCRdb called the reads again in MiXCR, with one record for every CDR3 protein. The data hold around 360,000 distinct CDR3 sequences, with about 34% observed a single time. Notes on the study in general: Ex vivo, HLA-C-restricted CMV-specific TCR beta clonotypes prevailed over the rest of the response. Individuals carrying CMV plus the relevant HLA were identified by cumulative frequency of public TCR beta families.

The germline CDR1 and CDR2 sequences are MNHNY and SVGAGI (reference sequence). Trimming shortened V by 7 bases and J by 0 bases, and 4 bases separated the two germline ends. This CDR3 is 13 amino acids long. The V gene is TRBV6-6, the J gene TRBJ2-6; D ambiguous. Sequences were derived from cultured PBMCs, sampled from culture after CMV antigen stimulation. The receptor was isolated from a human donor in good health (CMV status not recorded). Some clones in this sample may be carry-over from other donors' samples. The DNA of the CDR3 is TGTGCCAGCATCAACTCTGGGGCCAACGTCCTGACTTTC. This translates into CASINSGANVLTF.